Listed below are T cell receptor beta chains from one sample, sequenced in a study of blood T cells in healthy people across ages. TCRdb recomputed calls from the 5' RACE reads with MiXCR, one row per CDR3 protein. The data contain around 1,000,000 distinct CDR3 sequences, about 25% of them singletons. This sample was shared with a second study, whose subject was T cells of mothers and their children.

What was sequenced was blood. All receptors come from a girl aged 2-10 years in good health. CDR3s include the opening cysteine and the closing phenylalanine or tryptophan. Fields, in order: V gene, clone size, J gene, D gene, CDR3 protein, CDR3 DNA. The D gene is left open where the match is weak. Clone size is not always given. Where it is, it says once, few, many or a class for expanded clones.

TRBV15	-	TRBJ1-1	-	CATSTQDIPNTEAFF	TGTGCCACCAGCACGCAAGATATCCCCAACACTGAAGCTTTCTTT
TRBV12-3/TRBV12-4	-	TRBJ2-5	TRBD2	CASNLLGLAVEETQYF	TGTGCCAGCAACCTCTTAGGACTAGCGGTGGAAGAGACCCAGTACTTC
TRBV10-3	once	TRBJ2-1	-	CAISSNEQFF	TGTGCCATCAGTTCAAATGAGCAGTTCTTC
TRBV7-9	few	TRBJ2-5	TRBD2	CASSLGLAGGPEETQYF	TGTGCCAGCAGCTTGGGACTAGCGGGGGGGCCAGAGGAGACCCAGTACTTC
TRBV18	-	TRBJ2-7	-	CASSPQLSRDSREQYF	TGTGCCAGCTCACCACAGCTTTCGCGGGACTCCCGAGAGCAGTACTTC
TRBV7-8	-	TRBJ2-7	-	CASSLLPGTEQYF	TGTGCCAGCAGCCTATTGCCAGGGACCGAGCAGTACTTC
TRBV28	few	TRBJ1-3	TRBD1	CASSSRDRRDTIYF	TGTGCCAGCAGTTCCCGGGACAGGCGGGACACCATATATTTT
TRBV5-1	few	TRBJ1-1	-	CASSLEAGFATWNTEAFF	TGCGCCAGCAGCTTGGAAGCCGGGTTCGCAACTTGGAACACTGAAGCTTTCTTT
TRBV20-1	-	TRBJ2-5	-	CSAGDPQSQGSQETQYF	TGCAGTGCTGGAGATCCCCAAAGTCAGGGGTCCCAAGAGACCCAGTACTTC
TRBV4-2	-	TRBJ2-3	-	CASSQVRAGGTDTQYF	TGTGCCAGCAGCCAAGTACGGGCCGGAGGCACAGATACACAGTATTTT
TRBV12-3/TRBV12-4	few	TRBJ2-5	-	CASGQPSFQETQYF	TGTGCCAGCGGACAGCCCTCCTTCCAAGAGACCCAGTACTTC
TRBV20-1	-	TRBJ1-4	-	CSARGPRGRGEKLFF	TGCAGTGCTAGAGGTCCCCGGGGAAGGGGGGAAAAACTGTTTTTT